This TCR beta chain is drawn from a study of T cells after yellow fever vaccination. Study at large: Fractions containing few cells were prepared with SMART-Seq v4 Ultra Low Input.

This clonotype was counted at least ten times. Its cognate antigen is unknown. The V gene's germline CDR1 is SGHKS and CDR2 YYEKEE (reference sequence). J was trimmed by 3 bases and V by 2 bases; bases with no gene match: 7. The length of the CDR3 is 15 residues. Study-level points and caveats: The booster saw the reappearance of most primary-vaccination clones (roughly 95% CD4, about 88% CD8). Relatively few clonotypes were ones that appeared in both CD4 and CD8 compartments.

TCRdb reprocessed the 5' RACE reads with MiXCR, giving one entry per CDR3 protein. This table holds around 310,000 distinct CDR3 sequences, 3.6% found once. The input for sequencing was PBMCs, taken on the day of the yellow fever booster vaccination. The chain carries TRBV5-5 and TRBJ1-2; 7 bases fit TRBD1. This clonotype was obtained from a man aged 18 to 30 who received the YFV17D yellow fever vaccine. The CDR3 DNA follows: TGTGCCAGCAGCTTACAGGGGAGGAAGGACTATGGCTACACCTTC. As protein: CASSLQGRKDYGYTF.